The following is a T cell receptor (beta chain) sequence with its context. In the original analysis: Researchers report that nucleated cell counts were estimated from reference gene primer amplification. Using immunoSEQ multiplex PCR, the repertoire was profiled, and TCRdb retains in-frame clones only, with some absent. V and J calls and clone size are as listed in that table; D and trimming were resolved from the DNA. This table has around 71,000 clones, around 83% appearing once. Trimming at V came to 4 bases and at J to 2 bases, leaving 4 bases not matched to a gene. CDR3 length: 14 amino acids. Germline CDR1 MDHEN, CDR2 SYDVKM. This sample is drawn from a study of blood T cell repertoires in COVID-19. Study at large: Researchers got acute and convalescent COVID-19 samples from the United States, Italy and Spain.

Sequencing was carried out using peripheral blood. The chain combines TRBV28 with TRBJ1-2; 7 positions agree with TRBD1. The sequence came from a man older than 75 with acute or convalescent COVID-19. CDR3 residues: CASSSPGQNYGYTF. The CDR3 DNA follows: TGTGCCAGCAGTTCCCCGGGACAGAACTATGGCTACACCTTC.